These 17 T cell receptor beta chains came from one sample sequenced in a study of cytomegalovirus exposure and HLA in healthy donors. The study ran its PCR with 60 Vbeta and 13 Jbeta primers. Sequenced by immunoSEQ multiplex PCR; TCRdb stores in-frame clones only, minus some. This table has approximately 190,000 clones, approximately 84% appearing once. Sequenced input: PBMCs. All receptors come from a boy younger than 18 in good health and CMV-seronegative.

In this sample, this clone turned up once. The V gene is TRBV6-5, the J gene TRBJ2-3; 7 nucleotides align to TRBD1. This CDR3 spans 13 amino acids. The germline V gene has CDR1 MNHEY and CDR2 SVGAGI. V dropped 6 bases and J dropped 5; count of bases not matched to a gene: 5. The CDR3 is CASSRGSLDTQYF. The CDR3 DNA reads TGTGCCAGCAGCAGGGGGTCTCTAGATACGCAGTATTTT.

The gene calls are TRBV28 and TRBJ1-1; no definite D call. The CDR3 contains 13 residues. Germline CDR1 is MDHEN and CDR2 is SYDVKM. V was clipped by 4 bases and J by 7 bases, with 13 bases between them. The CDR3 nucleotides are TGTGCCAGCAGTTCCCCGGGGAGGGATGAAGCTTTCTTT. Its translation is CASSSPGRDEAFF.

The chain has TRBV5-1 and TRBJ2-1, with 10 bases lining up with TRBD2. The CDR3 length is 17 residues. Germline-derived CDR1 and CDR2 are SGHRS and YFSETQ. The J segment lost 5 bases and the V segment lost 1 base, leaving 9 bases of the junction unmatched. Here the CDR3 DNA reads TGCGCCAGCAGCTTGAGGGCTAGCGGGGGTAACGACAATGAGCAGTTCTTC. It codes for CASSLRASGGNDNEQFF.

This clone appeared a few times. The J gene is TRBJ2-6, the V gene TRBV7-3; D perhaps matches TRBD2 (5 bases). CDR3 length: 17 residues. V was cut by 5 bases and J by 2 bases, with 16 bases left in between. Germline V lookup: CDR1 SGHTA, CDR2 FQGTGA. CDR3 bases: TGTGCCAGCAGCCGAAAACGAGGAGGAGCTGGGGCCAACGTCCTGACTTTC. Protein sequence: CASSRKRGGAGANVLTF.

This clone came up once. As DNA, the CDR3 is TGTGCCAGCAGCCAAGAACTGAGGGAGACCCAGTACTTC. It translates to CASSQELRETQYF. J is TRBJ2-5 and V is TRBV14; D remains unclear. The CDR3 runs 13 residues. Germline V gene lookup returns CDR1 SGHDN and CDR2 FVKESK. Trimming shortened V by 0 bases and J by 5 bases, and 7 bases separated the two germline ends.

This clone is a singleton in its sample. The rearrangement links TRBV9 to TRBJ1-5, with D maybe TRBD1 (5 bases). Germline CDR1 SGDLS, CDR2 YYNGEE. Trimming stripped 3 bases from V and 5 bases from J, with 12 bases between. The CDR3 spans 14 residues. This chain's CDR3 is CASSDSPGDQPQHF. DNA for the CDR3: TGTGCCAGCAGCGACAGTCCGGGGGATCAGCCCCAGCATTTT.

This clone was observed a single time. The V and J genes are TRBV5-1 and TRBJ2-1; 7 bases are a match to TRBD2. The V and J ends lost 3 bases and 0 bases, in that order; junction bases with no gene match: 3. CDR3 size: 15 residues. Germline CDR1 reads SGHRS; CDR2 reads YFSETQ. The CDR3 nucleotides read TGCGCCAGCAGCTCGGGAGGTGGCTCCTACAATGAGCAGTTCTTC. Protein product: CASSSGGGSYNEQFF. The full variable domain, rest sourced from reference TRBV5-1 and TRBJ2-1, is KAGVTQTPRYLIKTRGQQVTLSCSPISGHRSVSWYQQTPGQGLQFLFEYFSETQRNKGNFPGRFSGRQFSNSRSEMNVSTLELGDSALYLCASSSGGGSYNEQFFGPGTRLTVL.

The chain carries TRBV5-1 and TRBJ2-3, with TRBD2 matching over 7 bases. The CDR3 totals 15 residues. Per germline, CDR1 SGHRS and CDR2 YFSETQ. Trimming at V came to 0 bases and at J to 3 bases, leaving 4 bases not matched to a gene. CDR3 sequence: CASSLVSSGTDTQYF. In nucleotides, the CDR3 is TGCGCCAGCAGCTTGGTTTCTAGCGGTACAGATACGCAGTATTTT.

The CDR3 nucleotides are TGTGCCAGCAGTGTAGATTCCTACGAGCAGTACTTC. Its translation is CASSVDSYEQYF. The J gene is TRBJ2-7, the V gene TRBV2; D unresolved. This CDR3 is built from 12 residues. Looked up from germline, CDR1 is SNHLY and CDR2 is FYNNEI. The V end was cut by 4 bases, the J end by 1 base, with 5 bases between.

The rearrangement links TRBV5-1 to TRBJ1-6, with a possible D match to TRBD1 (6 bases). This CDR3 contains 16 residues. CDR1 and CDR2 (germline): SGHRS, YFSETQ. Between the trimmed V and J ends, which lost 1 base and 8 bases, there was a span of 16 bases. CDR3 DNA: TGCGCCAGCAGCTTGAGAAGGGCAGGGGATGATTCACCCCTCCACTTT. This gives the protein CASSLRRAGDDSPLHF.

A word on this clone: A junction boundary mismatches the germline segment, possibly from a read error. Other DNA sequences of this sample code for an identical CDR3. V gene TRBV2 combines with J gene TRBJ2-7; possibly TRBD1 or TRBD2 for D (7 bases each). CDR3 length: 14 amino acids. Germline V gene lookup returns CDR1 SNHLY and CDR2 FYNNEI. CDR3 in amino acids: CASSEAGTGANIWF. As DNA, the CDR3 is TGTGCCAGCAGCGAAGCGGGAACAGGGGCAAATATATGGTTC.

The rearrangement joins TRBV6-5 to TRBJ1-6; weak D call: TRBD1 (6 bases). Deletions cut 10 bases from V and 9 bases from J, with 16 bases between. This CDR3 contains 13 residues. The germline CDR1 and CDR2 sequences are MNHEY and SVGAGI. The CDR3 protein is CATREGGSSPLHF. CDR3 bases: TGTGCCACGAGGGAGGGGGGAAGTTCACCCCTCCACTTT.

This chain uses TRBV6-1 with TRBJ2-3; TRBD1 matches at 7 bases. CDR3 length: 16 amino acids. The junction had 13 bases not matched to a gene; V was cut back by 3 bases and J by 7 bases. From germline, CDR1 is MNHNS and CDR2 SASEGT. CDR3 in DNA: TGTGCCAGCAGTGAGGCATGGCCAGGGGGTCACTATACGCAGTATTTT. It yields the protein CASSEAWPGGHYTQYF.

The chain combines TRBV30 with TRBJ2-6; D ambiguous. The CDR3 runs 13 residues. The V end was cut by 3 bases, the J end by 0 bases, with 3 bases between. Germline V gene sequence: CDR1 GTSNPN, CDR2 SVGIG (reference sequence). CDR3 nucleotides: TGTGCCTGGAGACTCTCTGGGGCCAACGTCCTGACTTTC. Translated: CAWRLSGANVLTF.

The genes are TRBV6-6 and TRBJ1-4; possibly TRBD1 for D (5 bases). CDR3 length: 16 amino acids. Germline V gives CDR1 MNHNY, CDR2 SVGAGI (reference sequence). Trimming cost V 2 bases and J 0 bases, with 10 bases left between them. The DNA for the CDR3 is TGTGCCAGCAGTTACGGGGCGCTTGCAACTAATGAAAAACTGTTTTTT. Amino acids: CASSYGALATNEKLFF.

The chain recombines TRBV11-3 with TRBJ1-1, with a possible D match to TRBD1 (5 bases). Per germline, CDR1 SGHNT and CDR2 YENEEA. The CDR3 has 15 residues. Trimming removed 4 bases from V and 1 base from J, with 13 bases in between. In DNA, the CDR3 is TGTGCCAGCAGCTGGGGGGTCGGACCGAACACTGAAGCTTTCTTT. This translates into CASSWGVGPNTEAFF.

The chain carries TRBV6-4 and TRBJ1-1; D remains unclear. CDR3 length: 14 amino acids. Trimming took off 6 bases at V and 5 bases at J, with 16 bases between the two ends. Germline V gene lookup returns CDR1 MRHNA and CDR2 SNTAGT. The CDR3 sequence is CASSPTGSSTEAFF. CDR3 coding DNA: TGTGCCAGCAGCCCGACGGGGAGTTCGACTGAAGCTTTCTTT.